This entry lists 5 T cell receptor beta chains sequenced from one sample in a study of chemoradiotherapy in HPV16-positive cancers. Libraries were prepared by immunoSEQ multiplex PCR; TCRdb keeps only in-frame clonotypes and omits some of them. The sample includes more than 1,500 clones, about 79% of them seen just once. Sample: tumor tissue, taken from a patient who underwent chemoradiotherapy. The source is a human donor with HPV-associated anogenital cancer.

This clone was recorded only once. The chain carries TRBV30 and TRBJ1-4, with D possibly being TRBD1 (6 bases). There are 14 residues in the CDR3. Looked up from germline, CDR1 is GTSNPN and CDR2 is SVGIG (reference sequence). Trimming stripped 2 bases from V and 7 bases from J, with 14 bases between. The CDR3 DNA reads TGTGCCTGGAGTCCAGGGGAGAAGACTGAAAAACTGTTTTTT. Protein sequence: CAWSPGEKTEKLFF.

This clone was detected only a few times. The gene calls are TRBV19 and TRBJ2-3; D might be TRBD2 (5 bases). V lost 5 bases and J 4 bases, leaving 13 bases between the germline ends. CDR1 LNHDA and CDR2 SQIVND come from the germline V gene (reference sequence). CDR3 length equals 14 residues. CDR3 coding DNA: TGTGCCAGTAGTTGGACTCAAAATCCAGATACGCAGTATTTT. Residues: CASSWTQNPDTQYF.

The chain is built from TRBV30 and TRBJ1-3; TRBD1 aligns across 7 bases. Germline V gene sequence: CDR1 GTSNPN, CDR2 SVGIG (reference sequence). The CDR3 consists of 14 residues. Trimming took 7 bases from V and 4 from J; bases not matched to a gene: 10. The CDR3: CASSRDSFGNTIYF. CDR3 nucleotides: TGTGCCTCCTCCCGGGACAGCTTCGGAAACACCATATATTTT.

The rearrangement links TRBV6-1 to TRBJ2-5; 16 positions agree with TRBD2. Germline V gives CDR1 MNHNS, CDR2 SASEGT. V trimming: 3 bases; J trimming: 6 bases; junction bases outside the gene matches: 13. This CDR3 has 19 residues. In DNA, the CDR3 is TGTGCCAGCAGTGATCCCGGGACTAGCGGGAGGGGCCGAAGTAAGACCCAGTACTTC. Translation: CASSDPGTSGRGRSKTQYF.

The chain is built from TRBV21-1 and TRBJ2-1; the table's D call, TRBD1, was not checked against the DNA. TRBV21-1 is described as a pseudogene. This CDR3 has 16 residues. The CDR3 bases are TGTGCCAGCAGCAGAAGTGTACACCATTCCGACAATGAGCAGTTCTTC. Residues: CASSRSVHHSDNEQFF.